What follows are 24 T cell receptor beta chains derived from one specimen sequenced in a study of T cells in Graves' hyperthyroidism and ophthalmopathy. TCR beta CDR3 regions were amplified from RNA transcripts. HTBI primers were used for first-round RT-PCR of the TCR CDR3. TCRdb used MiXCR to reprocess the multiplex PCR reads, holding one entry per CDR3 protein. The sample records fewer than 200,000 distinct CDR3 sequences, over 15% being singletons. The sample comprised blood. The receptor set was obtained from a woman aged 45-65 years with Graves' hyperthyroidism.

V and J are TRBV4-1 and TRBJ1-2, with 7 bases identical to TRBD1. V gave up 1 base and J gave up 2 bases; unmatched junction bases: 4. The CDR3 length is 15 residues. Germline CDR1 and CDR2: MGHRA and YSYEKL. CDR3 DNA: TGCGCCAGCAGCCAAGGGACAGGCGACAACTATGGCTACACCTTC. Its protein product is CASSQGTGDNYGYTF.

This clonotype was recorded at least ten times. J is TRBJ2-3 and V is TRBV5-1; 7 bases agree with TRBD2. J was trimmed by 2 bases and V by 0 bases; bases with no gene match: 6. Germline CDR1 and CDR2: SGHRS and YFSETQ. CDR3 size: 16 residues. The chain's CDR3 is CASSLVRGDFTDTQYF. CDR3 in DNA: TGCGCCAGCAGCTTGGTACGGGGGGACTTCACAGATACGCAGTATTTT.

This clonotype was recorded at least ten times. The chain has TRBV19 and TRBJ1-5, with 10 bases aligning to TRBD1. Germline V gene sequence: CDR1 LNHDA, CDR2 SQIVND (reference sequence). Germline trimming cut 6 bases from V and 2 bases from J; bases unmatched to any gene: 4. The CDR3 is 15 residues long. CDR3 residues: CASRWTGGGNQPQHF. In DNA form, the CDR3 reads TGTGCCAGTAGGTGGACAGGGGGAGGCAATCAGCCCCAGCATTTT.

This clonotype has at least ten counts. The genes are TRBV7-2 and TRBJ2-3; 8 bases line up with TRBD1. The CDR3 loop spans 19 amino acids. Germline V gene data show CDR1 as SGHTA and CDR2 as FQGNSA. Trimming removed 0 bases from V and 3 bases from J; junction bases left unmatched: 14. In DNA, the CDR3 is TGTGCCAGCAGCTTAGCACCCGGCCGAACAGGGGGAGAGACAGATACGCAGTATTTT. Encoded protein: CASSLAPGRTGGETDTQYF.

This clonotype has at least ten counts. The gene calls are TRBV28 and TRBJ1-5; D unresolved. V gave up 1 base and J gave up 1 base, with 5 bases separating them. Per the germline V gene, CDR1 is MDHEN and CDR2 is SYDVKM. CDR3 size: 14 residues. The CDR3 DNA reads TGTGCCAGCAGTTTATCCGTAAGCAATCAGCCCCAGCATTTT. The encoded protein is CASSLSVSNQPQHF.

The CDR3 loop is CASSEEGQNNSPLHF. The CDR3 region has the DNA TGTGCCAGCAGTGAAGAGGGACAAAATAATTCACCCCTCCACTTT. The genes are TRBV2 and TRBJ1-6; perhaps TRBD1 as D (6 bases). CDR1 is SNHLY, CDR2 FYNNEI, per germline. The V and J ends lost 1 base and 5 bases respectively, with 9 bases between them. This CDR3 contains 15 residues.

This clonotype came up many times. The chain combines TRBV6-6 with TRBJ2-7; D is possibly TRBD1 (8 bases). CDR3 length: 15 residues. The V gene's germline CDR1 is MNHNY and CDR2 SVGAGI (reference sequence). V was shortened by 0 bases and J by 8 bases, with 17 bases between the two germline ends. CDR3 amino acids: CASSYSTGGVTKQYF. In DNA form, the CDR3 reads TGTGCCAGCAGTTACTCAACAGGGGGGGTAACGAAGCAGTACTTC.

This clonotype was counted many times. This chain's CDR3 is CSVVVRDSGRSSTDTQYF. Written as DNA, the CDR3 is TGCAGCGTCGTCGTCCGGGACAGCGGACGATCTAGCACAGATACGCAGTATTTT. This sequence joins TRBV29-1 and TRBJ2-3; 7 bases line up with TRBD1. The V gene's germline CDR1 is SQVTM and CDR2 ANQGSEA. This CDR3 has 18 residues. The V and J ends lost 6 bases and 0 bases, in that order; junction bases with no gene match: 18.

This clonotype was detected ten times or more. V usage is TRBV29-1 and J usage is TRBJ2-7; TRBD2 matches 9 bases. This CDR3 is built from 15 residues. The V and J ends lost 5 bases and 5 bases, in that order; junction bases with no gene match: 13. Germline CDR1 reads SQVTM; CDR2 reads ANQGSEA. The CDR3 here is CSVFGVSGGRDEQYF. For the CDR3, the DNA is TGCAGCGTTTTCGGGGTGAGCGGGGGGCGCGACGAGCAGTACTTC.

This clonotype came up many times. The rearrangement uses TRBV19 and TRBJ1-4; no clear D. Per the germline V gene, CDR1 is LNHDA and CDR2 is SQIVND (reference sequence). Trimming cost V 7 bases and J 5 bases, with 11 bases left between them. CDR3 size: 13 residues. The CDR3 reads CASKKESNEKLFF. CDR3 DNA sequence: TGTGCCAGTAAAAAGGAGTCGAATGAAAAACTGTTTTTT.

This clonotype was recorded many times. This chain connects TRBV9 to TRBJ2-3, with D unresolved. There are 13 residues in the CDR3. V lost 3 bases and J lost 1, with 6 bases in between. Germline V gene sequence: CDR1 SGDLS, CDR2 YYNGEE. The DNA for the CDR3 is TGTGCCAGCAGCGCGGTGGGCACAGATACGCAGTATTTT. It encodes CASSAVGTDTQYF.

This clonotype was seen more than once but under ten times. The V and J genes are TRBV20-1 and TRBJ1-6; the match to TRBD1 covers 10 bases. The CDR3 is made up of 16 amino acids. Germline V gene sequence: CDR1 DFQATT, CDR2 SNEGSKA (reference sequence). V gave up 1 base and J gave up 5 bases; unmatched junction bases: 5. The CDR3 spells CSARVGTGANNSPLHF. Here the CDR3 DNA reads TGCAGTGCTAGAGTGGGGACAGGGGCCAATAATTCACCCCTCCACTTT.

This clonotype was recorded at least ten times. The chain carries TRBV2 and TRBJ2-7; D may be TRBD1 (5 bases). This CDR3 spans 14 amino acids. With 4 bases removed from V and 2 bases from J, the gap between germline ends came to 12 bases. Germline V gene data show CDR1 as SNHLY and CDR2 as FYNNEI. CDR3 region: CASSGGDSPYEQYF. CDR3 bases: TGTGCCAGCAGTGGCGGAGACAGTCCCTACGAGCAGTACTTC.

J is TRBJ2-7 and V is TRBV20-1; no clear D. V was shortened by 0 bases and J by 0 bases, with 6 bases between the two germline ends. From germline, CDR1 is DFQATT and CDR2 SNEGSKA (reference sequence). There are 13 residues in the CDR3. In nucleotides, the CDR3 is TGCAGTGCTAGAGATGACCTCTCCTACGAGCAGTACTTC. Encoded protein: CSARDDLSYEQYF.

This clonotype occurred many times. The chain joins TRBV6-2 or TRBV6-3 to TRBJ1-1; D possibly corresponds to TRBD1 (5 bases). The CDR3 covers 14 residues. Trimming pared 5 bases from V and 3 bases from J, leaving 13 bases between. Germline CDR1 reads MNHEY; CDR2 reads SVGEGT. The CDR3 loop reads CASSLAKGDTEAFF. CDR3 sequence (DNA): TGTGCCAGCAGTCTCGCCAAAGGGGACACTGAAGCTTTCTTT.

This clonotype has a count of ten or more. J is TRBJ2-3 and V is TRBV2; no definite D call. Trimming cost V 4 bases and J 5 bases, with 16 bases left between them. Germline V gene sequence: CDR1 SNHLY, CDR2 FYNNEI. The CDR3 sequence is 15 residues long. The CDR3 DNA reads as TGTGCCAGCAGTGGCGAGATTCCTAGGGAAGATACGCAGTATTTT. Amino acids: CASSGEIPREDTQYF.

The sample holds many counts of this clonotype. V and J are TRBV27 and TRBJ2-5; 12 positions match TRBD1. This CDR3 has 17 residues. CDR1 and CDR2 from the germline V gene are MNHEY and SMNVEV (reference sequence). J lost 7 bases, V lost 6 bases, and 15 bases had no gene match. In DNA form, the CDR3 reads TGTGCCAGCAGACCCTCCCGGGACAGGGGGCGCAGGGGGACCCAGTACTTC. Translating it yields CASRPSRDRGRRGTQYF.

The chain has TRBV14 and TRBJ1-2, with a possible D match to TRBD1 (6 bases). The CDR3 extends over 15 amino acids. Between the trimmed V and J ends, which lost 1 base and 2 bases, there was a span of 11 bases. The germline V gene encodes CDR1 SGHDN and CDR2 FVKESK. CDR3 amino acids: CASSQASQGNYGYTF. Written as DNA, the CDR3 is TGTGCCAGCAGCCAAGCATCACAGGGAAACTATGGCTACACCTTC.

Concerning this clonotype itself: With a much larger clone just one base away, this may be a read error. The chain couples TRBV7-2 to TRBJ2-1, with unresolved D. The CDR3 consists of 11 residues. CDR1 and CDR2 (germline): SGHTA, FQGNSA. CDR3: CASSLGFEQLF. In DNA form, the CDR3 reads TGTGCCAGCAGCTTAGGGTTTGAGCAGCTCTTC.

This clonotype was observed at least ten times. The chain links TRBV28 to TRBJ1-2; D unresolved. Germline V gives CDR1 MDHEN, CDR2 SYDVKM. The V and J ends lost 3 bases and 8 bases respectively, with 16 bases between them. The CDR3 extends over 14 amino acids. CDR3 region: CASSFYAGLKGYTF. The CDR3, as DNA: TGTGCCAGCAGTTTTTACGCAGGACTAAAAGGCTACACCTTC.

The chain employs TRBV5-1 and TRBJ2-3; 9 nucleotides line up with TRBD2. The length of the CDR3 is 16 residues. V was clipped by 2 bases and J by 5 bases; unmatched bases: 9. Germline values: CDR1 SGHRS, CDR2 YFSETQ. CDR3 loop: CASSFIRREGKDTQYF. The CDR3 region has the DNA TGCGCCAGCAGCTTCATCCGGCGGGAGGGTAAAGATACGCAGTATTTT.

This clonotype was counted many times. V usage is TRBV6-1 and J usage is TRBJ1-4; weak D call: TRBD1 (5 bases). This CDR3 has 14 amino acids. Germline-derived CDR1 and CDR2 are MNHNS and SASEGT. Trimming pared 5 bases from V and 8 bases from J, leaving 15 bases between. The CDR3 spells CASSYNSGLEKLFF. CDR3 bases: TGTGCCAGCAGTTACAATTCAGGGTTAGAAAAACTGTTTTTT.

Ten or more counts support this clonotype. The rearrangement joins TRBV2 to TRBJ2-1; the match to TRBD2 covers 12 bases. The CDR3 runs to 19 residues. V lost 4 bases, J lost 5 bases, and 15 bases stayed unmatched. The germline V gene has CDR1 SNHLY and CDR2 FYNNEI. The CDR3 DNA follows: TGTGCCAGCAGTGTTTCTAGCGGGGGGGCTTTGCTGGACCACAATGAGCAGTTCTTC. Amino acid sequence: CASSVSSGGALLDHNEQFF.

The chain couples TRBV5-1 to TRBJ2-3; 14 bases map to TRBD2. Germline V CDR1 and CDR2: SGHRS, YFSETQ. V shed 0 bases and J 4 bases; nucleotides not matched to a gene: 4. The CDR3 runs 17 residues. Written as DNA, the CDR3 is TGCGCCAGCAGCTTGGGGGAGACTAGCGGGGGGGCAGATACGCAGTATTTT. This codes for CASSLGETSGGADTQYF. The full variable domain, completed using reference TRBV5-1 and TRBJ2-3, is KAGVTQTPRYLIKTRGQQVTLSCSPISGHRSVSWYQQTPGQGLQFLFEYFSETQRNKGNFPGRFSGRQFSNSRSEMNVSTLELGDSALYLCASSLGETSGGADTQYFGPGTRLTVL.